The rows below give T cell receptor beta chains drawn from one sample of a study of coeliac disease. Libraries were prepared by immunoSEQ multiplex PCR; TCRdb keeps only in-frame clonotypes and omits some of them. This sample has about 2,100 clones, with roughly two thirds found just once. Sequencing used lamina propria lymphocytes from the gut. These receptors were collected from a woman between 45 and 65 years old with celiac disease on a gluten-free diet. The CDR3 runs from the conserved cysteine through the conserved F or W. A D gene is named only where the DNA matches it firmly. The size field is filled for only some rows; it gives once, few, many or a size class.

V gene,clone size,J gene,D gene,CDR3 protein,CDR3 DNA
TRBV20-1,-,TRBJ1-1,-,CSARVRDSAFF,TGCAGTGCTAGAGTTAGAGACAGCGCTTTCTTT
TRBV7-9,few,TRBJ2-3,-,CASSGDWGPDTQYF,TGTGCCAGCAGCGGTGATTGGGGCCCAGATACGCAGTATTTT
TRBV18,-,TRBJ1-2,TRBD1,CASSPSSDRESYYTF,TGTGCCAGCTCACCAAGCTCCGACAGGGAATCTTACTACACCTTC
TRBV5-6,-,TRBJ2-5,TRBD2,CASSLELAGTQETQYF,TGTGCCAGCAGCTTGGAACTAGCGGGGACCCAAGAGACCCAGTACTTC
TRBV5-1,-,TRBJ1-2,-,CASSSKIGLEGTF,TGCGCCAGCAGCTCTAAGATAGGTTTGGAGGGCACCTTC
TRBV18,few,TRBJ1-2,-,CASSPPEGNYGYTF,TGTGCCAGCTCACCACCGGAGGGGAACTATGGCTACACCTTC
TRBV5-6,-,TRBJ2-7,TRBD1,CASSLYRGQNSYEQYF,TGTGCCAGCAGCTTATACAGGGGCCAAAACTCCTACGAGCAGTACTTC
TRBV9,-,TRBJ2-7,-,CASSPQGGSYSYEQYF,TGTGCCAGCAGCCCCCAAGGGGGATCCTACTCCTACGAGCAGTACTTC
TRBV27,-,TRBJ2-2,-,CASSPTGAGELFF,TGTGCCAGCAGTCCGACGGGGGCCGGGGAGCTGTTTTTT
TRBV5-6,once,TRBJ2-4,-,CASSLDAGSIQYF,TGTGCCAGCAGCTTGGACGCAGGAAGCATTCAGTACTTC
TRBV4-2,-,TRBJ1-4,-,CASSQWPGWGQNEKLFF,TGTGCCAGCAGCCAATGGCCGGGGTGGGGGCAGAATGAAAAACTGTTTTTT
TRBV5-5,-,TRBJ2-5,-,CASSWGPRQAQETQYF,TGTGCCAGCAGCTGGGGTCCCAGACAGGCCCAAGAGACCCAGTACTTC
TRBV18,-,TRBJ1-2,-,CASSLNAGQHGYTF,TGTGCCAGCTCACTGAATGCAGGCCAACATGGCTACACCTTC
TRBV7-6,-,TRBJ1-1,TRBD1,CASSPGQITEAFF,TGTGCCAGCAGCCCGGGACAGATCACTGAAGCTTTCTTT
TRBV6-6,-,TRBJ1-5,TRBD1,CASRGQGGLNQPQHF,TGTGCCAGCAGAGGACAGGGGGGCCTCAATCAGCCCCAGCATTTT
TRBV9,few,TRBJ2-7,TRBD1,CASSVESYRGVYEQYF,TGTGCCAGCAGCGTAGAATCTTACAGGGGGGTCTACGAGCAGTACTTC
TRBV12-5,-,TRBJ2-7,-,CASGFQGLSYEQYF,TGTGCTAGTGGTTTTCAGGGGCTGTCCTACGAGCAGTACTTC